This section outlines one TCR beta chain sequence together with its context. The target of this receptor is not known. Per-nucleotide qualities are absent, and no much larger clonotype sits a single base away. The same CDR3 can be traced to other DNA sequences in this sample. Trimming accounts for 2 bases at V and 5 bases at J, while the number of junction bases matched to no gene is 1. The germline V gene encodes CDR1 KGHSH and CDR2 LQKENI. Measured from the cysteine to the phenylalanine, the CDR3 is 14 residues long. The CDR3 DNA has 42 bases and is translated from base 1. The sample is drawn from a study of identifying expanded T cells in peripheral blood (dated by TCRdb to 2018 to 2020). Regarding the research as a whole: Four technical replicates, made by sequencing separate aliquots from the same pool of genomic DNA, were compared pairwise.

TCRbeta CDR3 regions were profiled with the immunoSEQ Assay using bias-controlled multiplex PCR amplification of genomic DNA. The source study handled its data this way. The absolute abundance of each unique TCRbeta CDR3 region was quantified after sequences were collapsed and filtered. Two models were used to test differential abundance: a binomial model (Fisher-equivalent) and a beta-binomial model that adds time-dependent variance fitted from healthy donors. Any clone with fewer than 5 combined templates was excluded, and a clone was called differentially abundant if its Benjamini-Hochberg FDR was below 0.01. Beta-binomial variance was modeled as a function of total template count across the two samples using the form v = (b*log(k)+a)^2. TCRdb's version of the immuneACCESS table is confined to in-frame rearrangements and falls short of the full clone set. An unresolved V gene accounts for under half of the shortfall where checked; the remainder is of unknown origin. That table furnishes V, J and clone size, whereas the DNA furnished D and trimming. The sample table lists roughly 130,000 clones, about 88% of them with a count of one. About 8% of the sample comes from the top ten.

No immune events such as infections were documented for the healthy donors during the collection period. Time-dependent variance in a beta-binomial model of T-cell clone differential abundance was calibrated using healthy-donor blood repertoires as a training cohort. The training cohort comprised approximately 10 healthy donors, 3 female and 7 male. An age range of roughly 25 to 65 years, with an average of roughly 45 years, was recorded for the donors. Whole blood from each healthy donor was obtained from a commercial supplier and was collected at three time points approximately 13 days apart. Genomic DNA was extracted from unsorted whole blood for immunosequencing. Overall study outcomes, separate from this receptor: For all healthy donors, the variance in clone template counts between two-week samples rose significantly as total template count increased. About 1.1 differentially abundant clones were flagged by the binomial model between technical replicates, whereas about 15 and 19 were flagged over about two weeks and four weeks, respectively. The authors expected that over much longer intervals, such as months to years, biological variance in healthy repertoires might increase even further. Across all healthy-donor time intervals, the beta-binomial model significantly cut both the number of clones called differentially abundant and the false-positive rate.

This chain is built from TRBV18 and TRBJ2-7; 12 central nucleotides agree with TRBD1. The sequence came from a person aged 18 to 75 in good health. The specimen sequenced was blood. CDR3 loop: CASSPGTGGDEQYF. The DNA sequence follows: TGTGCCAGCTCACCAGGGACAGGGGGCGACGAGCAGTACTTC.